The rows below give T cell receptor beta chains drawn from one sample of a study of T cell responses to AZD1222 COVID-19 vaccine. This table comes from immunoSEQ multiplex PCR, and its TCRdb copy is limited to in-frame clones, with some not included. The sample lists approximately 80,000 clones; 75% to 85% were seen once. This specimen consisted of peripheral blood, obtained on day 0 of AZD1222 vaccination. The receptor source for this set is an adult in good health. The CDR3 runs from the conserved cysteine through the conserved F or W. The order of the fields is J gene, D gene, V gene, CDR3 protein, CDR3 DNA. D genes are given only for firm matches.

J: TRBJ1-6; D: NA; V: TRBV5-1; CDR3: CASSLDAGRSPLHF; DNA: TGCGCCAGCAGCTTGGACGCGGGGCGGTCACCCCTCCACTTT
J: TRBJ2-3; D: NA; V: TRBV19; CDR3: CASSSLGTDTQYF; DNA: TGTGCCAGTAGTTCTTTGGGCACAGATACGCAGTATTTT
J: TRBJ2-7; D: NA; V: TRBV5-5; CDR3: CASSLAPDSFYEQYF; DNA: TGTGCCAGCAGCTTGGCCCCGGACAGTTTCTACGAGCAGTACTTC
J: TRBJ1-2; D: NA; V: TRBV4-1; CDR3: CASSPRGSFYGYTF; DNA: TGCGCCAGCAGCCCAAGGGGGAGTTTCTATGGCTACACCTTC
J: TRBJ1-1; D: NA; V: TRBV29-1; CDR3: CSVAPGWNTEAFF; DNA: TGCAGCGTTGCTCCTGGCTGGAACACTGAAGCTTTCTTT
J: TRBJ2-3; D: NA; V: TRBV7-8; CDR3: CASSLGLASDTQYF; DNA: TGTGCCAGCAGCTTAGGCCTAGCATCCGATACGCAGTATTTT
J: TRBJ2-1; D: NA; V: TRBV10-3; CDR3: CAISESSGNEQFF; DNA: TGTGCCATCAGTGAGTCTTCCGGAAATGAGCAGTTCTTC
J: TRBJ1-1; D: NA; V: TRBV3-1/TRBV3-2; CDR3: CASSQEYRDTEAFF; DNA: TGTGCCAGCAGCCAAGAATACAGGGACACTGAAGCTTTCTTT
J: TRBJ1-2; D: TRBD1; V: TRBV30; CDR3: CAWSGGTAFLGYTF; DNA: TGTGCCTGGAGTGGCGGGACAGCCTTTTTGGGCTACACCTTC
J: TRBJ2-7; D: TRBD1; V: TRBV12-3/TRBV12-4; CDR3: CASSLGTGREQYF; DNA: TGTGCCAGCAGTTTAGGGACAGGGCGGGAGCAGTACTTC